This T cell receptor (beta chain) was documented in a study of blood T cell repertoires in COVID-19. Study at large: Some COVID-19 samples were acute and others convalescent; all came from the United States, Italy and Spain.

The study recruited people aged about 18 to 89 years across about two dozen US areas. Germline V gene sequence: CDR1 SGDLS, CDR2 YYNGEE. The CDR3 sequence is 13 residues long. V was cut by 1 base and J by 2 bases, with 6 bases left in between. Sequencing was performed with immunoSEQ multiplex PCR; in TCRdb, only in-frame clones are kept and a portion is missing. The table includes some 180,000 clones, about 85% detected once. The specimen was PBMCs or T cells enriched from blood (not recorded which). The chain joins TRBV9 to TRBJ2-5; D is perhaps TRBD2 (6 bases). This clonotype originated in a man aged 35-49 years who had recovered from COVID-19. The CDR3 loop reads CASSVRGQETQYF. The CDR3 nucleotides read TGTGCCAGCAGCGTACGGGGGCAAGAGACCCAGTACTTC.